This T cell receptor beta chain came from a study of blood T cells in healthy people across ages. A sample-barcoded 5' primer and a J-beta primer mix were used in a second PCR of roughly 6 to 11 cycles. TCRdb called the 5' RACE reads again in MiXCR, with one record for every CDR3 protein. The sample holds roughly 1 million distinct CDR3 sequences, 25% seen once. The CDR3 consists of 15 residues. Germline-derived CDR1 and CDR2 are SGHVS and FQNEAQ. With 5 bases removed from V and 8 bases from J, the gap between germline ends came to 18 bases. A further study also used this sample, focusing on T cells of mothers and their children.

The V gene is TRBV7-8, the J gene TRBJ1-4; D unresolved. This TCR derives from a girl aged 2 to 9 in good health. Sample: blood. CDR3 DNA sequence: TGTGCCAGCAGCCCCAGTGATGGGGTGGGGGAAAAACTGTTTTTT. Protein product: CASSPSDGVGEKLFF.